The present T cell receptor beta chain was sequenced within a study of breast tumors, draining lymph nodes, adjacent tissues. Study-wide results and limits: Luminal-like breast cancer showed significantly greater tumor-nontumor repertoire similarity than basal-like breast cancer did. Tumors had less TCR diversity than lymph nodes, more than nontumor tissue.

MiXCR, applied by TCRdb to the multiplex PCR reads, yields one record per CDR3 protein. This sample has about 130,000 distinct CDR3 sequences, with around 20% found just once. CDR3 size: 19 residues. Germline lookup yields CDR1 SGHRS and CDR2 YFSETQ. The lymph nodes were axillary draining lymph nodes from breast cancer patients. In the case of this clonotype: Its antigen remains unknown. A read error may be the cause here, since a much bigger clone is one base away.

The V gene is TRBV5-1, the J gene TRBJ2-2; 14 bases map to TRBD2. Sample: axillary lymph node tissue. The sequence was obtained from a female donor with breast cancer. Some clones in this sample may be carry-over from other donors' samples. CDR3 DNA sequence: TGCGCCGGCAGTTCTCGGACTAGCGGGGGGCGATCGAACACCGGGGAGCTGTTTTTT. Translation gives CAGSSRTSGGRSNTGELFF.